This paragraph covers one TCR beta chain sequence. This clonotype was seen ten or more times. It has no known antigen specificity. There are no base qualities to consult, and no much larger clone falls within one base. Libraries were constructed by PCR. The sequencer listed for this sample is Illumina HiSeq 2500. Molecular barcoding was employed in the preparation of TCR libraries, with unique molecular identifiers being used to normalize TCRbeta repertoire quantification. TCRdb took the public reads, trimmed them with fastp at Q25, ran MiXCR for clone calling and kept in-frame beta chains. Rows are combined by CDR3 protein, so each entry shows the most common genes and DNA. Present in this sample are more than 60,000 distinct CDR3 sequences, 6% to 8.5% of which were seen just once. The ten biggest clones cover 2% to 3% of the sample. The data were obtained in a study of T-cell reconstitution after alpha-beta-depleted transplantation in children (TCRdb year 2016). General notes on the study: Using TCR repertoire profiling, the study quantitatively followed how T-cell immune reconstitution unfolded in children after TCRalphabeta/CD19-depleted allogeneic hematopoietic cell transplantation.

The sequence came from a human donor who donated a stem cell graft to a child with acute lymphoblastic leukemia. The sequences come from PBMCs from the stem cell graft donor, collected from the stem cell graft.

The CDR3 protein is CASSSRGRDGYTF. At the DNA level, the sequence is TGCGCCAGCAGCTCACGGGGCAGGGACGGCTACACCTTC. The chain links TRBV5-1 with TRBJ1-2, and TRBD1 may be the D gene, going by 5 matching bases. CDR3 length: 13 amino acids, cysteine to phenylalanine. Just CDR3 DNA is preserved here, 39 bases in frame from base 1. CDR1 and CDR2 are read off the germline V gene as SGHRS and YFSETQ. Deletion took 3 bases off V and 8 bases off J, with a span of 14 bases between the germline ends. When the CDR3 is completed using the reference TRBV5-1 and TRBJ1-2 genes on either side, the full variable domain is KAGVTQTPRYLIKTRGQQVTLSCSPISGHRSVSWYQQTPGQGLQFLFEYFSETQRNKGNFPGRFSGRQFSNSRSEMNVSTLELGDSALYLCASSSRGRDGYTFGSGTRLTVV.